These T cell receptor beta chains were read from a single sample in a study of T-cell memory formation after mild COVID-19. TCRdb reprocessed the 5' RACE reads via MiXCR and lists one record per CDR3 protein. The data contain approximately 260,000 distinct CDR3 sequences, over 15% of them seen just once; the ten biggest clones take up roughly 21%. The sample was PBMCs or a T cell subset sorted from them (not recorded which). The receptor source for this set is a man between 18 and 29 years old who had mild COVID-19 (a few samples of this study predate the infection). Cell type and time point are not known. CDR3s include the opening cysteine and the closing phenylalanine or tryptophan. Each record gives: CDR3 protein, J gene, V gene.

CASSPGERTGTEAFF | TRBJ1-1 | TRBV11-1
CASTKDPDNHPVSGGYTF | TRBJ1-2 | TRBV27
CASSFRVGQETQYF | TRBJ2-5 | TRBV7-2
CATSGASTDTQYF | TRBJ2-3 | TRBV24-1
CASSEQGASETQYF | TRBJ2-5 | TRBV25-1
CSVPGTSTGELFF | TRBJ2-2 | TRBV29-1
CASSHSGGLRGTQYF | TRBJ2-5 | TRBV3-1
CASSGTGGEQYF | TRBJ2-7 | TRBV11-2
CASATWAQSSYNEQFF | TRBJ2-1 | TRBV28
CASSLMPNEQFF | TRBJ2-1 | TRBV5-4
CASSEGSSEKLFF | TRBJ1-4 | TRBV2
CASSLFRDRYDEQYF | TRBJ2-7 | TRBV5-1
CASSPVGVGAFF | TRBJ1-1 | TRBV12-3/TRBV12-4
CASSSSGTAWGYTF | TRBJ1-2 | TRBV7-2
CASSKTGFNEQFF | TRBJ2-1 | TRBV5-1
CASSLGQGALRSNEQFF | TRBJ2-1 | TRBV7-8
CASSVVSSYNEQFF | TRBJ2-1 | TRBV9
CASSLDLAETQYF | TRBJ2-5 | TRBV7-8
CASSLTGGLGEQYF | TRBJ2-7 | TRBV5-1
CASSSRTERTQYF | TRBJ2-3 | TRBV7-8
CASSSHRADYSNQPQHF | TRBJ1-5 | TRBV12-3/TRBV12-4
CASSSPGDETQYF | TRBJ2-5 | TRBV6-5
CASSSPTSNYGYTF | TRBJ1-2 | TRBV18
CASRIAIGGSSTDTQYF | TRBJ2-3 | TRBV12-3/TRBV12-4
CASGWGSYEQYF | TRBJ2-7 | TRBV12-3/TRBV12-4
CSASPWESQNIQYF | TRBJ2-4 | TRBV20-1
CASSQDGRGKTQYF | TRBJ2-5 | TRBV3-1
CASRTVGAFRTQYF | TRBJ2-5 | TRBV12-3/TRBV12-4
CASSLERETPQGTGELFF | TRBJ2-2 | TRBV27
CASGGSGVLGYGYTF | TRBJ1-2 | TRBV2
CASSEVGETYEQYF | TRBJ2-7 | TRBV2
CASSYGPGGLFF | TRBJ2-2 | TRBV6-2/TRBV6-3
CASSRAGGGDFTDTQYF | TRBJ2-3 | TRBV4-2
CASSFSSYEQYF | TRBJ2-7 | TRBV5-1
CASSLRSAQETQYF | TRBJ2-5 | TRBV7-9
CASGEGLAGRTDTQYF | TRBJ2-3 | TRBV11-2
CASSLVSGGRQFF | TRBJ2-1 | TRBV7-6
CASSLSGTYNEQFF | TRBJ2-1 | TRBV7-3
CASSVTGTSFDEQFF | TRBJ2-1 | TRBV5-1
CASSSGTGGKQPQHF | TRBJ1-5 | TRBV27
CASSEERESPLHF | TRBJ1-6 | TRBV6-1
CASSYGGARNTQYF | TRBJ2-3 | TRBV6-5
CSVDGLAGDNEQFF | TRBJ2-1 | TRBV29-1
CSAGRDRAYNEQFF | TRBJ2-1 | TRBV20-1
CASSDGTGGQIYGYTF | TRBJ1-2 | TRBV4-1
CASSLRLGETQYF | TRBJ2-5 | TRBV7-3
CAIRETDYEQYF | TRBJ2-7 | TRBV6-1
CASSGDSGNTIYF | TRBJ1-3 | TRBV10-2
CASSHLGLAGEHLTGELFF | TRBJ2-2 | TRBV7-2
CASSPLTGNLYEQYF | TRBJ2-7 | TRBV5-1
CASSLSVTGAYTDTQYF | TRBJ2-3 | TRBV27
CASSQARNLQHSPLHF | TRBJ1-6 | TRBV4-2
CASSYSLGNYGYTF | TRBJ1-2 | TRBV6-5
CASSLVGGSLDQPQHF | TRBJ1-5 | TRBV7-9
CASTISPGQGDGYAYNEQFF | TRBJ2-1 | TRBV12-3/TRBV12-4
CASRDTGTGTYEQYF | TRBJ2-7 | TRBV11-2
CASSGAGHTMDTQYF | TRBJ2-3 | TRBV7-2
CASSTDRPRLNSPLHF | TRBJ1-6 | TRBV19